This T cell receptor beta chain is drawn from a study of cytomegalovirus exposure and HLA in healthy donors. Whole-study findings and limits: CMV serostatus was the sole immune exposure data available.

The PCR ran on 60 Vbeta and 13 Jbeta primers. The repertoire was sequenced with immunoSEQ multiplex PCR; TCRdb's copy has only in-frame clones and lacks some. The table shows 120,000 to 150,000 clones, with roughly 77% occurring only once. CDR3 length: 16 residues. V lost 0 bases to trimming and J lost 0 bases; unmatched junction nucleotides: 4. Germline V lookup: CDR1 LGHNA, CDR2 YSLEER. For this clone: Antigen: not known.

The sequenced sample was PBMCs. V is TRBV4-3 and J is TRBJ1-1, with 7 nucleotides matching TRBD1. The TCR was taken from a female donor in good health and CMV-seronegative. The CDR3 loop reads CASSQEWGQLNTEAFF. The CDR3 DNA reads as TGCGCCAGCAGCCAAGAATGGGGACAGTTGAACACTGAAGCTTTCTTT.